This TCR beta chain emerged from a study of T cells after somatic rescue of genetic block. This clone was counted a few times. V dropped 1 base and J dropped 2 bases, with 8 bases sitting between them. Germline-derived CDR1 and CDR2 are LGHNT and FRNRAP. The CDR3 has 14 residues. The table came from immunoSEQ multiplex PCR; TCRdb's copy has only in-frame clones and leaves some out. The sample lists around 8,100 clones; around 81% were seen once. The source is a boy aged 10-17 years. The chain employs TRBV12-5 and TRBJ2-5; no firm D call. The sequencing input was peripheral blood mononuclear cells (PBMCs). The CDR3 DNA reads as TGTGCTAGTGGTTTGGGCCGGCAACAAGAGACCCAGTACTTC. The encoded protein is CASGLGRQQETQYF.